This T cell receptor (beta chain) was captured by sequencing in a study of T cell responses to AZD1222 COVID-19 vaccine. The study, taken as a whole, reports: Repertoires were collected only later (after the peak T cell response had occurred).

The germline V gene encodes CDR1 MNHEY and CDR2 SVGAGI. After removal of 2 bases from V and 7 bases from J, the junction contained 4 bases not matched to a gene. This CDR3 contains 13 residues. About this clone itself: What it binds is unknown.

Data came from immunoSEQ multiplex PCR; TCRdb stores just in-frame clones and leaves some out. In the table there are fewer than 90,000 clones, around nine tenths of which are singletons. The TCR comes from an adult who received the AZD1222 COVID-19 vaccine. The sequencing here drew on peripheral blood, taken 28 days after the second AZD1222 dose. The genes are TRBV6-5 and TRBJ1-2, with 7 bases matching TRBD1. CDR3 protein: CASSYGDRAGYTF. The CDR3 nucleotides are TGTGCCAGCAGTTACGGCGACAGGGCTGGCTACACCTTC.